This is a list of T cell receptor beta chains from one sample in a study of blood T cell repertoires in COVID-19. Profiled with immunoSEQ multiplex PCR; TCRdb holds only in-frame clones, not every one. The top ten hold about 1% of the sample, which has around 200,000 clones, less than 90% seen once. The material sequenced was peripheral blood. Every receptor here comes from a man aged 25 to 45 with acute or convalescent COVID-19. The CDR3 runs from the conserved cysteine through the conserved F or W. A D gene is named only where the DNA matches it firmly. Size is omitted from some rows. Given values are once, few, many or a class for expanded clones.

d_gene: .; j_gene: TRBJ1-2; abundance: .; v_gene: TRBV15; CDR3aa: CATARGDGYTF; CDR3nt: TGTGCCACCGCCAGGGGCGATGGCTACACCTTC
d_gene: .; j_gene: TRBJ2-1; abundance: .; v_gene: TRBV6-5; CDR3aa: CASRDSFYNEQFF; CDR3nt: TGTGCCAGCAGAGACAGCTTCTACAATGAGCAGTTCTTC
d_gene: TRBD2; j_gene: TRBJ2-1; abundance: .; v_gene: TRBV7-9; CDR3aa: CASSEPAGGGDEQFF; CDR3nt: TGTGCCAGCAGCGAACCAGCGGGAGGGGGCGATGAGCAGTTCTTC
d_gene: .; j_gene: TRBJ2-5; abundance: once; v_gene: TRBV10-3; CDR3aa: CATRGTRETQYF; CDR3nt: TGTGCCACCCGGGGGACGAGGGAGACCCAGTACTTC
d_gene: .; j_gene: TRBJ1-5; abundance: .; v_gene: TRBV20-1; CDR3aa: CSASYGRSNQPQHF; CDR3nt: TGCAGTGCTAGTTACGGGAGAAGCAATCAGCCCCAGCATTTT
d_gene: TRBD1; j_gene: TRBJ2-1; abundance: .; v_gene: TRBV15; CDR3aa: CATSRGAQGAYNEQFF; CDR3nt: TGTGCCACCAGCAGAGGGGCACAGGGGGCTTACAATGAGCAGTTCTTC
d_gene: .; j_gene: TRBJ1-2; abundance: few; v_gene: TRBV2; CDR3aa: CASRKSGVYNYGYTF; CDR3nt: TGTGCCAGCAGAAAAAGTGGAGTCTACAACTATGGCTACACCTTC
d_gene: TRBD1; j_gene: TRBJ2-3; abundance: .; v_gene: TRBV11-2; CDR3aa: CASSLGGQVRTDTQYF; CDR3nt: TGTGCCAGCAGCTTAGGGGGACAGGTTCGCACAGATACGCAGTATTTT
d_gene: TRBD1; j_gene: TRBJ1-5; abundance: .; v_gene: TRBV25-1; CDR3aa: CASSAYSGTGDNNQPQHF; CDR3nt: TGTGCCAGCAGTGCTTACTCCGGGACAGGGGACAACAATCAGCCCCAGCATTTT
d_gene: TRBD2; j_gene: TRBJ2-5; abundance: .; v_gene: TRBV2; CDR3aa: CASSVISGRGETQYF; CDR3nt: TGTGCCAGCAGTGTTATTAGCGGGAGAGGGGAGACCCAGTACTTC
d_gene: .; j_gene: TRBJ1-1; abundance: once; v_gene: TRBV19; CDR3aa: CASSPQGGTEAFF; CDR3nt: TGTGCCAGTAGTCCTCAGGGAGGTACTGAAGCTTTCTTT
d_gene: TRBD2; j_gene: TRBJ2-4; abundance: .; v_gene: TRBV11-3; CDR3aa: CASSDRGLEGIQYF; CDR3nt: TGTGCCAGCAGCGACCGCGGACTAGAGGGCATTCAGTACTTC
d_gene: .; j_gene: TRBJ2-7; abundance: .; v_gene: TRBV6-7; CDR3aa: CASNNLSGQGDEQYF; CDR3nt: TGTGCCAGCAATAACCTTAGCGGACAAGGAGACGAGCAGTACTTC
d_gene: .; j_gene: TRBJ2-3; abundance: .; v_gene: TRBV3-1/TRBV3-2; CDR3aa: CASSLLRGSGYTDTQYF; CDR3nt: TGTGCCAGCAGCCTTTTACGAGGCTCCGGTTATACGGATACGCAGTATTTT
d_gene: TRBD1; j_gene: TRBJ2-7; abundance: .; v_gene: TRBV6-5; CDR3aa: CASSNPGTGLEYF; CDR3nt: TGTGCCAGCAGTAACCCCGGGACAGGGTTGGAGTACTTC
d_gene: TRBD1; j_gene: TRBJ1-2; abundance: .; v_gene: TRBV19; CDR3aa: CASSIPPYRDRGNYGYTF; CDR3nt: TGTGCCAGTAGTATCCCACCGTACCGGGACAGAGGAAACTATGGCTACACCTTC
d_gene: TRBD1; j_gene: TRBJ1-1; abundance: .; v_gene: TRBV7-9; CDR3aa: CASSLETYGQGERAFF; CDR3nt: TGTGCCAGCAGCTTAGAAACTTATGGGCAGGGGGAACGGGCTTTCTTT
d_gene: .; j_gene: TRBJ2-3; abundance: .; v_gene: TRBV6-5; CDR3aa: CTSLGASTDTQYF; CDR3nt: TGTACCTCCCTGGGAGCTAGCACAGATACGCAGTATTTT
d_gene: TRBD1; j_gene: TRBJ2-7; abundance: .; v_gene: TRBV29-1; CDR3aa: CSGATGGSEQYF; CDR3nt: TGCAGCGGGGCGACAGGGGGCTCCGAGCAGTACTTC
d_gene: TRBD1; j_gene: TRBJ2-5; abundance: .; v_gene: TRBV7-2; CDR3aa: CASSRDRGRQETQYF; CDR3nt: TGTGCCAGCAGCCGGGACAGGGGGCGTCAAGAGACCCAGTACTTC
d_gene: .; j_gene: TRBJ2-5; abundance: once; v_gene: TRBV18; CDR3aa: CASSPGPLETQYF; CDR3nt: TGTGCCAGCTCACCAGGCCCCCTAGAGACCCAGTACTTC
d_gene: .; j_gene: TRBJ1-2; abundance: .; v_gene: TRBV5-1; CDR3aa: CASSFEQGAYGYTF; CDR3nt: TGCGCCAGCAGCTTCGAACAGGGCGCCTATGGCTACACCTTC
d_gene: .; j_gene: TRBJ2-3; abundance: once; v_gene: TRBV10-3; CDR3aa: CAIRAMGLGGYVYTQYF; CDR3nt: TGTGCCATCAGGGCTATGGGACTCGGCGGGTATGTGTATACGCAGTATTTT
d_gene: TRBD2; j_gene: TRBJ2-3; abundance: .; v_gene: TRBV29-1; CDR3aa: CSAPSGGGGTDTQYF; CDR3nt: TGCAGCGCCCCTAGCGGGGGGGGAGGCACAGATACGCAGTATTTT
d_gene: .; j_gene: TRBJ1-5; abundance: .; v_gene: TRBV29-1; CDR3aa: CSVYRDKRMHF; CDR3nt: TGCAGCGTGTACCGGGACAAAAGAATGCATTTT
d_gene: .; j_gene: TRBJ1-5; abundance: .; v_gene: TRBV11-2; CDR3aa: CASSLSDQPQHF; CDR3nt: TGTGCCAGCAGCTTATCCGATCAGCCCCAGCATTTT